These 30 T cell receptor beta chains originate from one sample sequenced in a study of beta chain features in type 1 diabetes. cDNA synthesis used the whole RNA isolate, giving expressed TCRB sequences. The protocol was immunoSEQ multiplex PCR, while the TCRdb copy is restricted to in-frame clones and leaves out a portion. The sample carries approximately 160,000 clones, approximately 8.1% recorded once. Source material: central memory CD4+ T cells from blood. The receptors shown here come from a man between 18 and 35 years old in good health.

This clone was picked up a small number of times. The V call is TRBV12-5, the J call TRBJ2-2; weak D call: TRBD1 (6 bases). Germline V gives CDR1 LGHNT, CDR2 FRNRAP. The CDR3 is 15 residues long. Trimming stripped 2 bases from V and 6 bases from J, with 13 bases between. In DNA, the CDR3 is TGTGCTAGTGGTTTGAACAGGGAGCGCGCCGGGGAGCTGTTTTTT. It encodes CASGLNRERAGELFF.

The V call is TRBV7-9, the J call TRBJ2-7; 8 nucleotides align to TRBD1. V lost 5 bases, J lost 1 base, and 4 bases stayed unmatched. In germline, CDR1 is SEHNR, CDR2 FQNEAQ (reference sequence). This CDR3 spans 14 amino acids. CDR3 residues: CASSENRGSYEQYF. CDR3 bases: TGTGCCAGCAGCGAAAACAGGGGGTCCTACGAGCAGTACTTC.

This chain uses TRBV27 with TRBJ1-4; D remains unclear. Trimming cost V 8 bases and J 8 bases, with 12 bases left between them. Germline assignment: CDR1 MNHEY and CDR2 SMNVEV (reference sequence). The CDR3 is 12 residues long. The DNA for the CDR3 is TGTGCCAGCCGGAATCCCGGGGAAAAACTGTTTTTT. This gives the protein CASRNPGEKLFF.

This chain links TRBV11-2 with TRBJ2-3; 11 nucleotides match TRBD2. V trimming: 5 bases; J trimming: 3 bases; junction bases outside the gene matches: 7. The CDR3 spans 16 residues. Germline assignment: CDR1 SGHAT and CDR2 FQNNGV. CDR3 in amino acids: CASSPNLAGGTDTQYF. CDR3 nucleotides: TGTGCCAGCAGCCCAAACCTAGCGGGGGGAACAGATACGCAGTATTTT.

As DNA, the CDR3 is TGTGCCAGCAGCGATCCGGCGGGGCATAATGAAAAACTGTTTTTT. It is translated as CASSDPAGHNEKLFF. The J gene is TRBJ1-4, the V gene TRBV4-2; possibly TRBD1 for D (5 bases). The V end lost 5 bases, the J end lost 4 bases, and 14 bases lay between the germline ends. The germline CDR1 and CDR2 sequences are LGHNA and YNFKEQ. This CDR3 is 15 amino acids long.

V gene TRBV4-2 combines with J gene TRBJ1-2; tentatively, D is TRBD1 (6 bases). CDR1 and CDR2 (germline): LGHNA, YNFKEQ. Between the trimmed V and J ends, which lost 1 base and 3 bases, there was a span of 12 bases. The CDR3 has 15 residues. The CDR3 nucleotides read TGTGCCAGCAGCCAAGTGGCGGGGGCGGACTATGGCTACACCTTC. It codes for CASSQVAGADYGYTF.

The rearrangement links TRBV7-9 to TRBJ2-7; TRBD1 matches at 9 bases. This CDR3 has 15 amino acids. The J segment lost 3 bases and the V segment lost 1 base, leaving 4 bases of the junction unmatched. Germline V gene data show CDR1 as SEHNR and CDR2 as FQNEAQ (reference sequence). CDR3: CASSLGQGGVYEQYF. CDR3 in DNA: TGTGCCAGCAGCTTAGGACAGGGGGGCGTCTACGAGCAGTACTTC.

The chain joins TRBV9 to TRBJ2-7, with a tentative D call TRBD1 (5 bases). The CDR3 is 14 residues long. Between the trimmed V and J ends, which lost 0 bases and 3 bases, there was a span of 10 bases. Germline lookup yields CDR1 SGDLS and CDR2 YYNGEE. CDR3 in amino acids: CASSVGYRSYEQYF. In DNA form, the CDR3 reads TGTGCCAGCAGCGTAGGGTACAGGAGCTACGAGCAGTACTTC.

CDR3 amino acids: CASSHFPGGYTF. The CDR3 DNA follows: TGTGCCAGCAGCCATTTCCCAGGAGGCTACACCTTC. The rearrangement joins TRBV4-2 to TRBJ1-2; no clear D gene. Trimming cost V 3 bases and J 8 bases, with 10 bases left between them. This CDR3 comprises 12 residues. Germline V lookup: CDR1 LGHNA, CDR2 YNFKEQ.

The chain carries TRBV15 and TRBJ2-7; no firm D call. The CDR3 has 13 residues. V lost 5 bases and J 0 bases, leaving 8 bases between the germline ends. Germline assignment: CDR1 LNHNV and CDR2 YYDKDF (reference sequence). The CDR3 nucleotides read TGTGCCACCAGCCCAGGCAGCTCCTACGAGCAGTACTTC. Its protein product is CATSPGSSYEQYF.

The chain recombines TRBV14 with TRBJ2-5, with TRBD2 identical over 8 bases. The germline V gene has CDR1 SGHDN and CDR2 FVKESK. The V segment lost 5 bases and the J segment 5 bases; nucleotides outside the gene matches: 10. The CDR3 sequence is 15 residues long. The CDR3 DNA reads as TGTGCCAGCAGCGGCCTCCGGGGGGGTGTGGAGACCCAGTACTTC. It translates to CASSGLRGGVETQYF.

This clone showed up many times. The chain recombines TRBV7-9 with TRBJ1-3; D is possibly TRBD1 (5 bases). The V end lost 5 bases, the J end lost 4 bases, and 12 bases lay between the germline ends. CDR3 length: 14 residues. Germline V gives CDR1 SEHNR, CDR2 FQNEAQ (reference sequence). The CDR3 coding sequence is TGTGCCAGCAGCCCTCAGGGCTACGGAAACACCATATATTTT. Translated: CASSPQGYGNTIYF.

V usage is TRBV11-2 and J usage is TRBJ2-1; TRBD2 agrees at 13 bases. Germline-derived CDR1 and CDR2 are SGHAT and FQNNGV. Unmatched junction bases numbered 3, after V lost 6 bases and J lost 4 bases. This CDR3 is built from 15 residues. CDR3 sequence (DNA): TGTGCCAGCAGACGGACTAGCGGGAGTTACAATGAGCAGTTCTTC. Protein: CASRRTSGSYNEQFF.

The genes are TRBV7-3 and TRBJ2-7, with TRBD2 as a possible D gene (5 bases). Trimming left V 1 base short and J 3 bases short, with 13 bases between. Germline V gene data show CDR1 as SGHTA and CDR2 as FQGTGA. The CDR3 is 15 residues long. The CDR3, as DNA: TGTGCCAGCAGCTTAAGCCCCGAGGGCCGCTACGAGCAGTACTTC. This encodes CASSLSPEGRYEQYF. Using reference TRBV7-3 and TRBJ2-7 for the parts outside the CDR3, the full variable domain is GAGVSQTPSNKVTEKGKYVELRCDPISGHTALYWYRQSLGQGPEFLIYFQGTGAADDSGLPNDRFFAVRPEGSVSTLKIQRTERGDSAVYLCASSLSPEGRYEQYFGPGTRLTVT.

This clone was seen many times. The chain joins TRBV29-1 to TRBJ2-2; 9 bases align to TRBD2. CDR3 length: 15 amino acids. CDR1 and CDR2 (germline): SQVTM, ANQGSEA. V lost 4 bases, J lost 1 base, and 4 bases stayed unmatched. In nucleotides, the CDR3 is TGCAGCGTTGGCCTAGCGGGACGGAACACCGGGGAGCTGTTTTTT. Residues: CSVGLAGRNTGELFF.

The chain couples TRBV7-9 to TRBJ2-7; D possibly corresponds to TRBD1 (6 bases). CDR1 SEHNR and CDR2 FQNEAQ come from the germline V gene (reference sequence). The CDR3 length is 14 residues. V gave up 0 bases and J gave up 7 bases, with 13 bases separating them. The CDR3 reads CASSLAGRGLEQYF. CDR3 nucleotide sequence: TGTGCCAGCAGCTTAGCGGGCAGGGGCCTGGAGCAGTACTTC.

This clone appeared a few times. The V call is TRBV18, the J call TRBJ2-7, with 8 bases matching TRBD1. V shed 3 bases and J 5 bases; nucleotides not matched to a gene: 3. This CDR3 has 13 amino acids. From germline, CDR1 is KGHSH and CDR2 LQKENI. Here the CDR3 DNA reads TGTGCCAGCTCACCTCAGACAGGGGACGAGCAGTACTTC. The encoded protein is CASSPQTGDEQYF. Full variable domain (remainder filled in from reference TRBV18 and TRBJ2-7): NAGVMQNPRHLVRRRGQEARLRCSPMKGHSHVYWYRQLPEEGLKFMVYLQKENIIDESGMPKERFSAEFPKEGPSILRIQQVVRGDSAAYFCASSPQTGDEQYFGPGTRLTVT.

This clone was found many times. The chain combines TRBV9 with TRBJ2-3; TRBD1 might be the D (5 bases). V shed 0 bases and J shed 8 bases, with 7 bases lying between them. Germline-derived CDR1 and CDR2 are SGDLS and YYNGEE. The CDR3 is made up of 12 amino acids. The CDR3: CASSVAQGTQYF. The CDR3 DNA reads TGTGCCAGCAGCGTAGCGCAGGGTACGCAGTATTTT.

This clone was observed a handful of times. This sequence joins TRBV18 and TRBJ1-2; the match to TRBD1 covers 10 bases. Germline-derived CDR1 and CDR2 are KGHSH and LQKENI. The CDR3 has 13 amino acids. V trimming: 6 bases; J trimming: 8 bases; junction bases outside the gene matches: 6. The CDR3 DNA is TGTGCCAGCTCTCCCGGGACAGGGGAAGGCTACACCTTC. This sequence encodes CASSPGTGEGYTF.

In its sample, this clone was seen a few times. Additional DNA sequences in this sample encode the identical CDR3. This sequence joins TRBV5-1 and TRBJ1-1, with TRBD1 as a possible D gene (6 bases). Trimming removed 2 bases at V and 3 bases at J, with 8 bases between. Germline V gives CDR1 SGHRS, CDR2 YFSETQ. The length of the CDR3 is 13 residues. The CDR3 DNA reads TGCGCCAGCAGCTTAGCAGGGGACACTGAAGCTTTCTTT. Translated, it gives CASSLAGDTEAFF.

The sample holds a few counts of this clone. The J gene is TRBJ2-5, the V gene TRBV7-9; 9 positions agree with TRBD2. V lost 2 bases to trimming and J lost 0 bases; unmatched junction nucleotides: 1. Germline CDR1 reads SEHNR; CDR2 reads FQNEAQ (reference sequence). CDR3 size: 15 residues. The CDR3, as DNA: TGTGCCAGCAGCTTATCTAGCGGGAACCAAGAGACCCAGTACTTC. It yields the protein CASSLSSGNQETQYF.

This clone was counted only a few times. This rearrangement joins TRBV5-4 to TRBJ2-1, with D maybe TRBD1 (6 bases). The CDR3 consists of 14 residues. With 6 bases removed from V and 7 bases from J, the gap between germline ends came to 17 bases. From germline, CDR1 is SGHNT and CDR2 YYREEE (reference sequence). The CDR3 loop reads CASTIRTGSNEQFF. CDR3 sequence (DNA): TGTGCCAGCACGATAAGAACAGGGTCAAATGAGCAGTTCTTC. Looking up the rest from reference TRBV5-4 and TRBJ2-1 gives the full variable domain: ETGVTQSPTHLIKTRGQQVTLRCSSQSGHNTVSWYQQALGQGPQFIFQYYREEENGRGNFPPRFSGLQFPNYSSELNVNALELDDSALYLCASTIRTGSNEQFFGPGTRLTVL.

The gene calls are TRBV28 and TRBJ1-5; D remains unclear. This CDR3 contains 16 residues. Germline V CDR1 and CDR2: MDHEN, SYDVKM. V was shortened by 6 bases and J by 1 base, with 16 bases between the two germline ends. The CDR3 loop is CASSSRGFRSNQPQHF. The CDR3 DNA follows: TGTGCCAGCAGCTCTCGCGGCTTTAGGAGCAATCAGCCCCAGCATTTT.

The genes are TRBV7-2 and TRBJ1-2; D unclear. The CDR3 totals 14 residues. Germline V gene lookup returns CDR1 SGHTA and CDR2 FQGNSA. Trimming removed 4 bases from V and 9 bases from J, with 18 bases in between. CDR3 in DNA: TGTGCCAGCAGCTCACAACCGGGAGGCGGTAGCTACACCTTC. Protein sequence: CASSSQPGGGSYTF.

This clone has at least ten counts. This rearrangement joins TRBV29-1 to TRBJ2-5; D possibly corresponds to TRBD2 (7 bases). Trimming removed 0 bases from V and 5 bases from J, with 16 bases in between. Germline values: CDR1 SQVTM, CDR2 ANQGSEA. The CDR3 length is 15 residues. CDR3 loop: CSVEDPRGARETQYF. CDR3 sequence (DNA): TGCAGCGTTGAAGATCCTCGGGGGGCGAGGGAGACCCAGTACTTC.

The V and J genes are TRBV25-1 and TRBJ1-5; 7 nucleotides line up with TRBD1. The CDR3 length is 14 residues. Germline V gene sequence: CDR1 MGHDK, CDR2 SYGVNS. The V segment lost 9 bases and the J segment 4 bases; nucleotides outside the gene matches: 9. As DNA, the CDR3 is TGTGCCAGTACAGACAGGGCAAGTAATCAGCCCCAGCATTTT. Amino acid sequence: CASTDRASNQPQHF.

This clone was seen a few times. The chain couples TRBV7-3 to TRBJ2-5; 13 bases line up with TRBD2. Trimming at V came to 4 bases and at J to 2 bases, leaving 7 bases not matched to a gene. The CDR3 extends over 17 amino acids. Looked up from germline, CDR1 is SGHTA and CDR2 is FQGTGA. The CDR3 sequence is CASSSNSGLAGQETQYF. The CDR3 coding sequence is TGTGCCAGCAGCTCAAATTCGGGACTAGCGGGGCAAGAGACCCAGTACTTC.

On this clone: Compared with germline, one end of the junction differs, possibly owing to a read error. This chain links TRBV7-7 with TRBJ2-1; TRBD1 aligns across 7 bases. CDR3 length equals 14 residues. Germline assignment: CDR1 SSHAT and CDR2 FNYEAQ (reference sequence). The chain's CDR3 is CASSRGQASNEQFF. CDR3 DNA: TGTGCTAGCAGTCGCGGACAGGCGAGCAATGAGCAGTTCTTC.

A few counts support this clone. The CDR3 loop is CSGGGGYNEQFF. As DNA, the CDR3 is TGCAGCGGGGGTGGGGGGTACAATGAGCAGTTCTTC. The rearrangement joins TRBV29-1 to TRBJ2-1, with D perhaps matching TRBD2 (6 bases). The germline CDR1 and CDR2 sequences are SQVTM and ANQGSEA. V lost 7 bases to trimming and J lost 4 bases, with 11 bases between them. The CDR3 spans 12 residues.

Ten or more counts support this clone. CDR3 bases: TGTGCCAGCAGCTTCGGAGAGACCCAGTACTTC. Translated: CASSFGETQYF. The chain uses TRBV11-2 and TRBJ2-5; D unresolved. Trimming took off 3 bases at V and 4 bases at J, with 3 bases between the two ends. The germline V gene encodes CDR1 SGHAT and CDR2 FQNNGV. CDR3 length equals 11 residues.